The source of this TCR beta chain is a study of response to subunit inactivated influenza vaccine. Study-wide results and limits: Each seasonal flu vaccination may recruit only limited new T cells, authors suggested.

Trimming took 5 bases from V and 0 from J, leaving 12 bases between them. The CDR3 is made up of 15 amino acids. CDR1 is SGHRS, CDR2 YFSETQ, per germline. In the case of this clonotype: What it binds is unknown.

TCRdb ran MiXCR on the RT-PCR reads and lists one entry per CDR3 protein. In the table there are some 500,000 distinct CDR3 sequences, 13% of which are singletons. The receptor comes from a middle-aged man who received an inactivated influenza vaccine. Source: PBMCs from blood, taken 40 to 50 days after vaccination. The chain has TRBV5-1 and TRBJ1-5; D possibly corresponds to TRBD1 (5 bases). The CDR3 DNA sequence: TGCGCCAGCAGACTCTGGGACTATAGCAATCAGCCCCAGCATTTT. As protein: CASRLWDYSNQPQHF.